This TCR beta chain derives from a study of identical twins. The authors used template switching to add a universal primer site and gave cDNA unique molecular identifiers. TCRdb redid the calling of the 5' RACE reads with MiXCR, one entry per CDR3 protein. Of around 530,000 distinct CDR3 sequences in the sample, roughly 15% were seen once. The CDR3 sequence is 12 residues long. The V gene lost 1 base and the J gene lost 4 bases, with 4 bases spanning the gap. Germline V gene sequence: CDR1 MGHRA, CDR2 YSYEKL. This clonotype has just a few counts. Separately, the same data were catalogued under a study of yellow fever vaccine responses in identical twins.

The sequenced material came from CD4+ T cells sorted from blood. This clonotype was sampled from a woman between 18 and 29 years old in good health. The chain carries TRBV4-1 and TRBJ2-5, with D uncertain. The CDR3 nucleotides read TGCGCCAGCAGCCAAGTAGCAGAGACCCAGTACTTC. Translation: CASSQVAETQYF.